This T cell receptor (beta chain) stems from a study of human T cells and chemical hapten exposure. The V end lost 1 base, the J end lost 5 bases, and 8 bases lay between the germline ends. The CDR3 totals 13 residues. The germline V gene has CDR1 SGHTA and CDR2 FQGNSA. This clonotype was recorded a few times. TCRdb analysed the RACE reads with MiXCR anew, one entry per CDR3 protein. The sample carries just over 80,000 distinct CDR3 sequences, roughly a tenth recorded once. The time point is: patch test 1, 2 weeks after DPC sensitization. Indicated treatment: therapeutic diphenylcyclopropenone sensitization with weekly scalp DPC.

Sample: whole blood, taken in connection with sensitization to the hapten diphenylcyclopropenone (DPC). The receptor was derived from a woman aged 45-59 years with alopecia areata. Some clones in this sample may be carry-over from other donors' samples. The chain has TRBV7-2 and TRBJ1-2, with D tentatively TRBD1 (5 bases). The CDR3 reads CASSLGGAYGYTF. In DNA, the CDR3 is TGTGCCAGCAGCTTAGGCGGGGCATATGGCTACACCTTC.